The 31 T cell receptor beta chains below all came from one sample that was sequenced in a study of shared clonotypes between healthy human individuals (TCRdb year 2020). For the CD8 naive samples, CD45RO-negative cells were positively selected for CCR7, yielding a CD45RA+CCR7+ population from which TemRA cells were excluded. The receptor library was made with the immunoSEQ multiplex PCR assay. Entries here come from immuneACCESS through TCRdb and include only in-frame sequences with V and J called. Some clones fail to appear in such tables; in the studies checked, an unresolved V gene covers under half of the shortfall, and the cause of the remainder is unknown. In this sample the table shows a few million clones, about 93% of which occur a single time. The top ten clones comprise about 1.7% of the sample. The sample was naive CD8+ T cells from PBMCs. The sample's cell subset or site label is to be understood as: CD45RA+CCR7+. All receptors come from a man between 18 and 29 years old in good health. Some clones in this sample may be carry-over from other donors' samples.

The rearrangement joins TRBV29-1 to TRBJ1-3, with D unresolved. The ends were cut back, 5 bases at V and 4 bases at J, with 9 bases in the middle. The germline gives CDR1 SQVTM, CDR2 ANQGSEA. The CDR3 consists of 12 residues. The DNA of the CDR3 is TGCAGCGTTCCGGCAGGAGGAAACACCATATATTTT. Its translation is CSVPAGGNTIYF.

This chain's CDR3 is CASSIVEGVNEQFF. CDR3 sequence (DNA): TGTGCCAGTAGTATAGTAGAGGGTGTGAATGAGCAGTTCTTC. This chain connects TRBV19 to TRBJ2-1; TRBD2 is a possible D gene (5 bases). The V end lost 1 base, the J end lost 7 bases, and 11 bases lay between the germline ends. Germline CDR1 is LNHDA and CDR2 is SQIVND (reference sequence). The CDR3 contains 14 residues.

The chain carries TRBV28 and TRBJ2-2; TRBD2 agrees at 8 bases. The germline gives CDR1 MDHEN, CDR2 SYDVKM. The junction had 5 bases not matched to a gene; V was cut back by 7 bases and J by 7 bases. The CDR3 extends over 13 amino acids. CDR3 loop: CASTDGGVGELFF. The DNA of the CDR3 is TGTGCCAGCACAGACGGGGGGGTCGGGGAGCTGTTTTTT.

The J gene is TRBJ2-3, the V gene TRBV11-2, with 9 bases that match TRBD2. Germline V gene sequence: CDR1 SGHAT, CDR2 FQNNGV. The length of the CDR3 is 16 residues. The V segment lost 5 bases and the J segment 3 bases; nucleotides outside the gene matches: 9. Written as DNA, the CDR3 is TGTGCCAGCAGCCCTATCGCGGGAGGGAAGACAGATACGCAGTATTTT. Its protein product is CASSPIAGGKTDTQYF. Full variable domain (missing parts from reference TRBV11-2 and TRBJ2-3): EAGVAQSPRYKIIEKRQSVAFWCNPISGHATLYWYQQILGQGPKLLIQFQNNGVVDDSQLPKDRFSAERLKGVDSTLKIQPAKLEDSAVYLCASSPIAGGKTDTQYFGPGTRLTVL.

The chain carries TRBV4-1 and TRBJ2-4, with D possibly matching TRBD2 (6 bases). Germline V lookup: CDR1 MGHRA, CDR2 YSYEKL. With 0 bases removed from V and 4 bases from J, the gap between germline ends came to 19 bases. The CDR3 totals 18 residues. The CDR3, as DNA: TGCGCCAGCAGCCAAGATGATTCTGGGGAGCGGGTAAAAAACATTCAGTACTTC. This gives the protein CASSQDDSGERVKNIQYF.

This chain uses TRBV5-1 with TRBJ2-7, with TRBD1 matching 10 bases. The CDR3 is 13 amino acids. Germline values: CDR1 SGHRS, CDR2 YFSETQ. V was pared by 0 bases and J by 6 bases, with 0 bases of the junction left unmatched. CDR3 amino acids: CASSLGDRGEQYF. The CDR3 nucleotides are TGCGCCAGCAGCTTGGGGGACAGGGGCGAGCAGTACTTC.

V gene TRBV7-9 combines with J gene TRBJ1-1, with 9 bases lining up with TRBD1. This CDR3 has 17 amino acids. Trimming removed 6 bases from V and 6 bases from J; junction bases left unmatched: 17. The germline V gene has CDR1 SEHNR and CDR2 FQNEAQ (reference sequence). The chain's CDR3 is CASRPIGDRGAYAEAFF. DNA for the CDR3: TGTGCCAGCAGACCCATAGGAGACAGGGGGGCTTACGCTGAAGCTTTCTTT. Full variable domain (remainder filled in from reference TRBV7-9 and TRBJ1-1): DTGVSQNPRHKITKRGQNVTFRCDPISEHNRLYWYRQTLGQGPEFLTYFQNEAQLEKSRLLSDRFSAERPKGSFSTLEIQRTEQGDSAMYLCASRPIGDRGAYAEAFFGQGTRLTVV.

This chain uses TRBV4-3 with TRBJ1-1, with D possibly TRBD1 on 5 matching bases. Germline lookup yields CDR1 LGHNA and CDR2 YSLEER. V shed 1 base and J shed 10 bases, with 16 bases lying between them. CDR3 length: 14 residues. The CDR3, as DNA: TGCGCCAGCAGCCAAGGTCATGGGGCGACCGCAGCTTTCTTT. Translation gives CASSQGHGATAAFF.

The V and J genes are TRBV28 and TRBJ1-2; D uncertain. Trimming pared 4 bases from V and 8 bases from J, leaving 8 bases between. The CDR3 spans 11 residues. CDR1 MDHEN and CDR2 SYDVKM come from the germline V gene. CDR3 in DNA: TGTGCCAGCAGTTACCAGCGAGGCTACACCTTC. Its protein product is CASSYQRGYTF.

V is TRBV27 and J is TRBJ1-2, with D perhaps matching TRBD1 (6 bases). Trimming took 3 bases from V and 6 from J, leaving 14 bases between them. The CDR3 loop spans 14 amino acids. Germline V gene sequence: CDR1 MNHEY, CDR2 SMNVEV (reference sequence). The CDR3 region is CASSFLGGIDGYTF. CDR3 sequence (DNA): TGTGCCAGCAGTTTCCTGGGGGGCATTGATGGCTACACCTTC.

The rearrangement joins TRBV27 to TRBJ2-7; 8 nucleotides agree with TRBD2. The junction had 12 bases not matched to a gene; V was cut back by 8 bases and J by 0 bases. Germline values: CDR1 MNHEY, CDR2 SMNVEV (reference sequence). The CDR3 totals 16 residues. Written as DNA, the CDR3 is TGTGCCAGCCTACCCAAAAGCGGGGGAAGCTCCTACGAGCAGTACTTC. It yields the protein CASLPKSGGSSYEQYF.

The rearrangement joins TRBV5-1 to TRBJ2-1; D is possibly TRBD1 or TRBD2 (5 bases each). Germline V lookup: CDR1 SGHRS, CDR2 YFSETQ. CDR3 length: 15 amino acids. Trimming pared 0 bases from V and 8 bases from J, leaving 15 bases between. CDR3 sequence: CASSLEGRAGDEQFF. Written as DNA, the CDR3 is TGCGCCAGCAGCTTGGAGGGCAGGGCCGGGGATGAGCAGTTCTTC. The whole variable domain, remainder taken from reference TRBV5-1 and TRBJ2-1, is KAGVTQTPRYLIKTRGQQVTLSCSPISGHRSVSWYQQTPGQGLQFLFEYFSETQRNKGNFPGRFSGRQFSNSRSEMNVSTLELGDSALYLCASSLEGRAGDEQFFGPGTRLTVL.

V is TRBV29-1 and J is TRBJ1-2; 11 bases agree with TRBD1. V lost 4 bases to trimming and J lost 0 bases; unmatched junction nucleotides: 1. CDR1 is SQVTM, CDR2 ANQGSEA, per germline. This CDR3 comprises 14 residues. The DNA for the CDR3 is TGCAGCGTTGCGGGACAGGGGGCTAACTATGGCTACACCTTC. Protein product: CSVAGQGANYGYTF.

The CDR3 region has the DNA TGCGCCAGCAGCTTGTGGCAGGGGGCGAGGAATGAGCAGTTCTTC. Translation: CASSLWQGARNEQFF. The chain carries TRBV5-1 and TRBJ2-1, with 8 bases lining up with TRBD1. The ends lost 1 base at V and 7 bases at J; junction bases unmatched: 7. This CDR3 comprises 15 residues. Per germline, CDR1 SGHRS and CDR2 YFSETQ.

V usage is TRBV27 and J usage is TRBJ2-1; TRBD1 matches at 9 bases. Germline loops: CDR1 MNHEY, CDR2 SMNVEV (reference sequence). V shed 6 bases and J 2 bases; nucleotides not matched to a gene: 5. This CDR3 is built from 15 residues. CDR3 loop: CASRLDRGAYNEQFF. CDR3 DNA sequence: TGTGCCAGCAGGTTGGACAGGGGCGCCTACAATGAGCAGTTCTTC.

CDR3 sequence reads: CASTELAGGSYEQYF. The CDR3 DNA reads as TGTGCCAGCACCGAACTAGCGGGAGGCTCCTACGAGCAGTACTTC. The rearrangement joins TRBV6-6 to TRBJ2-7; 12 bases line up with TRBD2. The CDR3 is 15 amino acids. Germline CDR1 and CDR2: MNHNY and SVGAGI (reference sequence). Unmatched junction bases numbered 4, after V lost 7 bases and J lost 0 bases.

This sequence joins TRBV7-9 and TRBJ2-1; D gene uncertain. CDR3 size: 11 residues. Deletions cut 8 bases from V and 6 bases from J, with 8 bases between. CDR1 SEHNR and CDR2 FQNEAQ come from the germline V gene (reference sequence). This chain's CDR3 is CASRIGNEQFF. The CDR3 region has the DNA TGTGCCAGCCGAATCGGCAATGAGCAGTTCTTC.

The V and J genes are TRBV29-1 and TRBJ2-7; no clear D. The V gene's germline CDR1 is SQVTM and CDR2 ANQGSEA. Between the trimmed V and J ends, which lost 7 bases and 0 bases, there was a span of 13 bases. CDR3 size: 13 residues. The CDR3 DNA reads as TGCAGCGCTTTGCTGGGTAGCTCCTACGAGCAGTACTTC. Amino acids: CSALLGSSYEQYF.

The V gene is TRBV11-2, the J gene TRBJ1-2; D is perhaps TRBD1 (6 bases). This CDR3 has 16 amino acids. Germline V CDR1 and CDR2: SGHAT, FQNNGV. V lost 5 bases and J 3 bases, leaving 19 bases between the germline ends. The CDR3 nucleotides read TGTGCCAGCAGCCCCCGGGGGGCGGGGGCGGACTATGGCTACACCTTC. The encoded protein is CASSPRGAGADYGYTF.

The chain couples TRBV27 to TRBJ2-1, with 8 bases fitting TRBD2. The germline V gene encodes CDR1 MNHEY and CDR2 SMNVEV (reference sequence). This CDR3 is built from 16 residues. The ends lost 5 bases at V and 0 bases at J; junction bases unmatched: 6. For the CDR3, the DNA is TGTGCCAGCAGTACCGCCCGGGAGGGCTCCTACAATGAGCAGTTCTTC. Its protein is CASSTAREGSYNEQFF.

This chain joins TRBV6-1 and TRBJ1-2, with D possibly matching TRBD1 (5 bases). This CDR3 has 13 amino acids. Trimming left V 3 bases short and J 5 bases short, with 10 bases between. Germline V CDR1 and CDR2: MNHNS, SASEGT. CDR3 nucleotide sequence: TGTGCCAGCAGTGATGGACGGGGGTATGGCTACACCTTC. Translating gives CASSDGRGYGYTF.

The chain recombines TRBV5-1 with TRBJ2-7, with a weak D call TRBD1 (6 bases). CDR1 and CDR2 (germline): SGHRS, YFSETQ. This CDR3 is 15 amino acids long. V was trimmed by 2 bases and J by 2 bases, leaving 14 bases between them. DNA of the CDR3: TGCGCCAGCAGCTTAGACAGGTCTCCCGCCTACGAGCAGTACTTC. It yields the protein CASSLDRSPAYEQYF.

Comment on this clone: The identical CDR3 is also encoded by other nucleotide sequences in the sample. The chain carries TRBV4-3 and TRBJ2-4; tentatively, D is TRBD1 (5 bases). CDR1 is LGHNA and CDR2 is YSLEER in the germline V gene. V dropped 1 base and J dropped 1 base, with 8 bases sitting between them. The CDR3 is made up of 15 amino acids. For the CDR3, the DNA is TGCGCCAGCAGCCAAGGTTCAGGGGCCAAAAACATTCAGTACTTC. Translated, it gives CASSQGSGAKNIQYF.

About this clone itself: Other nucleotide sequences from this sample produce the same CDR3. The rearrangement joins TRBV28 to TRBJ2-7; 8 bases align to TRBD1. This CDR3 has 14 amino acids. V trimming: 3 bases; J trimming: 2 bases; junction bases outside the gene matches: 3. CDR1 and CDR2 from the germline V gene are MDHEN and SYDVKM. This CDR3 is CASSFFRGPYEQYF. CDR3 bases: TGTGCCAGCAGTTTTTTCAGGGGGCCCTACGAGCAGTACTTC.

This clone came up a few times. Additional DNA sequences in this sample encode the identical CDR3. The chain is built from TRBV5-4 and TRBJ2-7; 10 bases align to TRBD1. The germline V gene has CDR1 SGHNT and CDR2 YYREEE (reference sequence). The CDR3 totals 14 residues. Trimming cost V 4 bases and J 1 base; bases outside gene matches: 2. Written as DNA, the CDR3 is TGTGCCAGCAGCCTGGGACAGGGGTCCTACGAGCAGTACTTC. It codes for CASSLGQGSYEQYF.

The genes are TRBV21-1 and TRBJ2-1. TRBV21-1 is a pseudogene. The CDR3 sequence is 14 residues long. The CDR3 bases are TGTGCCAGCAGCAAGGGGTGTCCTAGGCATGAGCAGTTCTTC. Amino acids: CASSKGCPRHEQFF.

V gene TRBV27 combines with J gene TRBJ2-1; 9 bases align to TRBD2. Germline assignment: CDR1 MNHEY and CDR2 SMNVEV (reference sequence). Trimming removed 1 base from V and 9 bases from J; junction bases left unmatched: 7. This CDR3 is 15 amino acids long. CDR3 coding DNA: TGTGCCAGCAGTTTATGGGCTAGCGGGACATTTGAGCAGTTCTTC. This sequence encodes CASSLWASGTFEQFF.

This chain uses TRBV19 with TRBJ2-1; D unresolved. This CDR3 region has 12 residues. V was cut by 3 bases and J by 10 bases, with 10 bases left in between. The V gene's germline CDR1 is LNHDA and CDR2 SQIVND (reference sequence). CDR3: CASSIRPSEQFF. CDR3 sequence (DNA): TGTGCCAGTAGTATCCGTCCTTCGGAGCAGTTCTTC.

The genes are TRBV5-1 and TRBJ2-7; tentative D call: TRBD2 (5 bases). Germline V CDR1 and CDR2: SGHRS, YFSETQ. The CDR3 spans 15 residues. V lost 5 bases to trimming and J lost 3 bases, with 18 bases between them. The CDR3 sequence: CASRVEGSGRYEQYF. In nucleotides, the CDR3 is TGCGCCAGCAGGGTTGAGGGTTCAGGACGCTACGAGCAGTACTTC. The variable domain in full, with the rest retrieved from reference TRBV5-1 and TRBJ2-7, is KAGVTQTPRYLIKTRGQQVTLSCSPISGHRSVSWYQQTPGQGLQFLFEYFSETQRNKGNFPGRFSGRQFSNSRSEMNVSTLELGDSALYLCASRVEGSGRYEQYFGPGTRLTVT.

This clone appeared once. This chain connects TRBV4-1 to TRBJ2-7; the D is unclear. Germline V CDR1 and CDR2: MGHRA, YSYEKL. The CDR3 has 12 residues. Trimming pared 3 bases from V and 4 bases from J, leaving 7 bases between. CDR3 sequence reads: CASSHGLYEQYF. The DNA for the CDR3 is TGCGCCAGCAGCCACGGGTTATACGAGCAGTACTTC.

The sample holds one count of this clone. This chain uses TRBV9 with TRBJ2-1; D unresolved. Germline V gene lookup returns CDR1 SGDLS and CDR2 YYNGEE. This CDR3 comprises 13 residues. The V and J ends lost 3 bases and 8 bases respectively, with 12 bases between them. The CDR3 DNA is TGTGCCAGCAGCGCATTCCTCGCCTATGAGCAGTTCTTC. It is translated as CASSAFLAYEQFF.